This T cell receptor (beta chain) was captured by sequencing in a study of blood T cell repertoires in COVID-19. Study-level background: COVID-19 samples, acute and convalescent, were from the United States, Italy and Spain. PBMCs, B-cell-depleted T cells, or T cells provided the cDNA or gDNA that made up the material.

The CDR3 has 13 amino acids. In the authors' methods: Amplification from reference gene primers served as the basis for estimated nucleated cell counts. Profiled with immunoSEQ multiplex PCR; TCRdb holds only in-frame clones, not every one. V and J calls and clone size come straight from that table; D and trimming were deduced from the DNA. The sample records tens of thousands of clones, roughly 94% being singletons. This clonotype was obtained from a man between 65 and 85 years old with active COVID-19. The rearrangement links TRBV21-1 to TRBJ2-3; TRBD1 is the table's D call and was not checked against the DNA. TRBV21-1 is a pseudogene. The sample was peripheral blood. The CDR3 here is CANRHDSTDTQYF. The CDR3 DNA sequence: TGTGCCAACCGACACGACAGCACAGATACGCAGTATTTT.